This T cell receptor beta chain was recovered during a study of post-analysis software for immune sequencing data (dated by TCRdb to the mid-2010s). Describing the broader study: The recorded disease courses included relapsing-remitting, secondary progressive and progressive-relapsing multiple sclerosis, and some patients had no subtype annotation. The patient repertoires were set against 10 to 11 previously published healthy control repertoires from donors whose ages ranged from roughly 6 to 27 years. A subset of samples was prepared in parallel using single-end sample barcoding, then pooled and co-amplified after Illumina adapter ligation. Study-wide conclusions, independent of this receptor: Significantly higher frequencies in patients than in controls were found for several TRBV segments, including TRBV5-6, TRBV5-1 and TRBV20-1. The multiple sclerosis patient group was slightly younger than the control group. When samples were clustered directly using the F measure, samples prepared in the same batch co-clustered strongly, which prompted a batch-effect correction. Compared with controls, multiple sclerosis patients had significantly lower normalized Chao1 diversity, a finding suggesting substantial peripheral T-cell clonal expansion.

On this clonotype itself: It has no known antigen specificity. Qualities for individual bases were not recorded, and no much larger clone is one base off.

The library was produced with PCR. The sample was run on an Illumina HiSeq 2500. Unique molecular identifiers were incorporated into TCR beta cDNA libraries to reduce PCR and sequencing biases. Some 500,000 cDNA molecules were obtained per 1 to 10 million input T cells, so each molecule approximated one T cell. The same protocol used for the earlier healthy control dataset was applied to prepare and sequence the patient libraries. Within a given batch, samples were prepared together, multiplexed and sequenced on the same HiSeq lane. Processing in the source paper ran as follows. MIGEC handled the raw barcoded reads, throwing out single-read molecular identifier groups before consensus assembly and CDR3 extraction. VDJtools was used for post-analysis of the clonotype tables, with diversity normalized by down-sampling every dataset to the smallest sample size. To correct batch-related cross-sample contamination, repertoire overlap clustering matched CDR3 amino acid sequences but not nucleotide sequences. TCRdb trimmed public reads at Q25 via fastp, called clones via MiXCR and kept in-frame beta chains. A single entry per CDR3 protein holds the most common genes and DNA from its merged rows. For this entry, the V and J calls and clone size follow TCRdb and not the study's own pipeline. The table for this sample lists hundreds of thousands of distinct CDR3 sequences; 35% to 45% of them were counted only once. The top ten hold around 4.8% of the sample.

CDR1 and CDR2 are drawn from the germline V gene (reference sequence): SEHNR, FQNEAQ. V sheds 5 bases and J sheds 0 bases, leaving 15 bases between their ends. Inclusive of the bounding cysteine and phenylalanine, the CDR3 is 16 residues long. Solely the CDR3 DNA is kept, with 48 bases framed from the first base. To demonstrate the VDJtools post-analysis software, the study profiled TCR beta repertoires from the peripheral blood of around 13 young patients with multiple sclerosis. The multiple sclerosis patients were children and adolescents between roughly 6 and 16 years of age. Input material: blood. The chain employs TRBV7-9 and TRBJ2-3; possibly the D gene is TRBD2, per 6 matching bases. This receptor was obtained from a girl aged 5-17 years with multiple sclerosis. The CDR3 corresponds to CASSPRDFGSTDTQYF. The bases read TGTGCCAGCAGCCCGCGGGACTTCGGAAGCACAGATACGCAGTATTTT. The reference TRBV7-9 and TRBJ2-3 proteins fill in what lies around the CDR3, so the full variable domain reads DTGVSQNPRHKITKRGQNVTFRCDPISEHNRLYWYRQTLGQGPEFLTYFQNEAQLEKSRLLSDRFSAERPKGSFSTLEIQRTEQGDSAMYLCASSPRDFGSTDTQYFGPGTRLTVL.